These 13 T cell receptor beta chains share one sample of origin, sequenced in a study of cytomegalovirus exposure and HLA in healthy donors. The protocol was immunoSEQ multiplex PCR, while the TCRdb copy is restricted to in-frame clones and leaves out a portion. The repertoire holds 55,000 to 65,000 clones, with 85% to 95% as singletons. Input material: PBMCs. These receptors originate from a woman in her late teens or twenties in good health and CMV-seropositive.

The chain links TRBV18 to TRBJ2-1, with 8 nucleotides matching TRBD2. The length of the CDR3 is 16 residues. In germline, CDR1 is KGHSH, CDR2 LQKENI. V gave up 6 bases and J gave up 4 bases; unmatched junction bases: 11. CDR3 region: CASSPPGGGWYNEQFF. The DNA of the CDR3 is TGTGCCAGCTCGCCCCCGGGGGGGGGATGGTACAATGAGCAGTTCTTC.

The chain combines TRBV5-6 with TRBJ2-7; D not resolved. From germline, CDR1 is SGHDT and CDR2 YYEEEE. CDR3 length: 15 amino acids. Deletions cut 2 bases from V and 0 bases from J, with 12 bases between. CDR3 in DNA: TGTGCCAGCAGCTTTGGCACCGAGGACTCCTACGAGCAGTACTTC. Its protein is CASSFGTEDSYEQYF.

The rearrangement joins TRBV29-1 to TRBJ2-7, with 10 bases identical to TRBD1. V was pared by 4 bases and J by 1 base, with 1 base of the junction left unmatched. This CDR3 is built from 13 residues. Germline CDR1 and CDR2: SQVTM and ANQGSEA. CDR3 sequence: CSVGQGASYEQYF. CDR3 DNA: TGCAGCGTTGGACAGGGGGCTTCCTACGAGCAGTACTTC.

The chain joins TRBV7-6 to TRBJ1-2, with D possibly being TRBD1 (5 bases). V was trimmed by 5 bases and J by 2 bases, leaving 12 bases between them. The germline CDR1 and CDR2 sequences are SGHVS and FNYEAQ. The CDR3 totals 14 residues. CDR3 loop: CASSPGEGNYGYTF. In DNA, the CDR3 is TGTGCCAGCAGCCCGGGGGAGGGAAACTATGGCTACACCTTC. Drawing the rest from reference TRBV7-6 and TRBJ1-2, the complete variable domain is GAGVSQSPRYKVTKRGQDVALRCDPISGHVSLYWYRQALGQGPEFLTYFNYEAQQDKSGLPNDRFSAERPEGSISTLTIQRTEQRDSAMYRCASSPGEGNYGYTFGSGTRLTVV.

The CDR3 region is CASSLTAYNSPLHF. CDR3 in DNA: TGTGCCAGCAGCTTGACAGCTTATAATTCACCCCTCCACTTT. J is TRBJ1-6 and V is TRBV11-2; a weak D match, TRBD1 (5 bases). The V gene's germline CDR1 is SGHAT and CDR2 FQNNGV. The CDR3 loop spans 14 amino acids. Trimming removed 3 bases at V and 4 bases at J, with 7 bases between.

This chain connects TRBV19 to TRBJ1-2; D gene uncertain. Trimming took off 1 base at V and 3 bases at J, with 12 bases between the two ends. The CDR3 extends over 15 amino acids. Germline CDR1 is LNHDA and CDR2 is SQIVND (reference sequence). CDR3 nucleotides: TGTGCCAGTAGTATAGTCGGGGATGGGGACTATGGCTACACCTTC. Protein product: CASSIVGDGDYGYTF.

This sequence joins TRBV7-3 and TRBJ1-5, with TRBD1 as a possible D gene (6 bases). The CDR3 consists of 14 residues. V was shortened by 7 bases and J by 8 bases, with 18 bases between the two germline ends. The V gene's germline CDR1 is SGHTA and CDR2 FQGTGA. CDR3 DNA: TGTGCCAGCAACCTGGAGGGGGGGACGGAGCCCCAGCATTTT. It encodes CASNLEGGTEPQHF.

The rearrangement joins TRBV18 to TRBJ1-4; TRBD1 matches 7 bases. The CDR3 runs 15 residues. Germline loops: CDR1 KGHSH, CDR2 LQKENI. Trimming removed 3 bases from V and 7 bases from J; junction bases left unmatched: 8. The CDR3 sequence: CASSPPGGRGEKLFF. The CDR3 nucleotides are TGTGCCAGCTCACCCCCAGGGGGTCGTGGTGAAAAACTGTTTTTT.

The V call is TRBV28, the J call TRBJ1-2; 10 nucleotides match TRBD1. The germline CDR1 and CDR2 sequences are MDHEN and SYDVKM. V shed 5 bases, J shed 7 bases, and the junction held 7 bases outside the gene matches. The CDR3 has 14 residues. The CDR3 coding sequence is TGTGCCAGCAGTGGGACAGGGGAATACTCTGGCTACACCTTC. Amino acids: CASSGTGEYSGYTF.

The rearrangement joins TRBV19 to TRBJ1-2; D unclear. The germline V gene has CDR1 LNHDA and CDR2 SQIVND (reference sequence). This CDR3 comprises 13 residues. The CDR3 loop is CATREGGRYGYTF. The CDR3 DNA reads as TGTGCTACCCGCGAGGGAGGGAGGTATGGCTACACCTTC.

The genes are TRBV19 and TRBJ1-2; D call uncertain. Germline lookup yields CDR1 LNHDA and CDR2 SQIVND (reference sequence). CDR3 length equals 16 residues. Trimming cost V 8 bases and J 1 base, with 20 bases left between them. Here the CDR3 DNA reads TGTGCCAGTGTAATGTCCGGAGACCCGAATAACTATGGCTACACCTTC. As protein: CASVMSGDPNNYGYTF. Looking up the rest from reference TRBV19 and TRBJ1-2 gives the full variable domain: DGGITQSPKYLFRKEGQNVTLSCEQNLNHDAMYWYRQDPGQGLRLIYYSQIVNDFQKGDIAEGYSVSREKKESFPLTVTSAQKNPTAFYLCASVMSGDPNNYGYTFGSGTRLTVV.

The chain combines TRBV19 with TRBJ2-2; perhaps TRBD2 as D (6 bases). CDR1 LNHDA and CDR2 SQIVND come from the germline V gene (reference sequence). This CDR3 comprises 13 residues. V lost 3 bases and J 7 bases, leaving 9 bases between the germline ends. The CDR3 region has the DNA TGTGCCAGTAGTATTGGGAGGTTCGGGGAGCTGTTTTTT. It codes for CASSIGRFGELFF.

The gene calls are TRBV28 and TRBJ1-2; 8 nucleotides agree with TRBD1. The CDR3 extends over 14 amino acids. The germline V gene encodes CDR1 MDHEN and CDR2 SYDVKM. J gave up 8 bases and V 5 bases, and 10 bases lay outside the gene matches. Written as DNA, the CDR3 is TGTGCCAGCAGTCCAGGCAGGGGGCGTCAGGGCTACACCTTC. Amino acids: CASSPGRGRQGYTF.